The sequence of this T cell receptor beta chain was determined in a study of human T cells and chemical hapten exposure. General study findings and limits: With patch test score, the counts of PT1 expanded TCRs showed a positive correlation.

A note on this clonotype: Its antigen remains unknown.

TCRdb analysed the RACE reads with MiXCR anew, one entry per CDR3 protein. Of approximately 260,000 distinct CDR3 sequences detected, roughly 7.4% appear once; the ten largest clones hold roughly 1.2%. Time point of the sample: pre-sensitization, week 0. Documented treatment: therapeutic diphenylcyclopropenone sensitization with weekly scalp DPC. People who gave samples had alopecia, were 18 to 70 years old, and were suitable for DPC. The origin of this receptor is a man aged 18 to 30 with alopecia areata. Some clones in this sample may be carry-over from other donors' samples. The source was whole blood, collected in connection with sensitization to the hapten diphenylcyclopropenone (DPC).

The CDR3 loop reads CASSPRLVGNEQFF. CDR3 DNA: TGTGCCAGCAGCCCTCGACTAGTAGGCAATGAGCAGTTCTTC. The V call is TRBV3-1, the J call TRBJ2-1, with a tentative D call TRBD2 (6 bases). This CDR3 has 14 amino acids. Germline CDR1 is LGHDT and CDR2 is YNNKEL (reference sequence). Between the trimmed V and J ends, which lost 4 bases and 6 bases, there was a span of 13 bases.